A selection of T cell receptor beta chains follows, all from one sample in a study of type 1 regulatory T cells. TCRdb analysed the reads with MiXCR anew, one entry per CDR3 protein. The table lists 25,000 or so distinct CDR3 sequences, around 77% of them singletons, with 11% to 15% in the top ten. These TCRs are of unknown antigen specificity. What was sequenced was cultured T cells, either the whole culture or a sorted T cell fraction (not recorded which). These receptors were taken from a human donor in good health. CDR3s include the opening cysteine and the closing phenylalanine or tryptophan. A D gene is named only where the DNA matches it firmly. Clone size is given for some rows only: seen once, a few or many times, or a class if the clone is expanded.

cdr3_aa: CAISKEGEKLFF
cdr3_nt: TGTGCCATCAGTAAGGAGGGTGAAAAACTGTTTTTT
v_call: TRBV10-3
j_call: TRBJ1-4
clone_size: .
d_call: .

cdr3_aa: CASSLIAGHSYEQYF
cdr3_nt: TGTGCCAGCTCACTGATAGCGGGACACTCCTACGAGCAGTACTTC
v_call: TRBV18
j_call: TRBJ2-7
clone_size: .
d_call: TRBD2

cdr3_aa: CASSFPRGTGGETQYF
cdr3_nt: TGCGCCAGCAGCTTCCCTCGGGGGACAGGGGGAGAGACCCAGTACTTC
v_call: TRBV5-1
j_call: TRBJ2-5
clone_size: .
d_call: TRBD1

cdr3_aa: CSVPGSSGNTIYF
cdr3_nt: TGCAGTGTCCCAGGTTCCTCTGGAAACACCATATATTTT
v_call: TRBV20-1
j_call: TRBJ1-3
clone_size: .
d_call: .

cdr3_aa: CASSLALLGQDSSYEQYF
cdr3_nt: TGCGCCAGCAGCTTGGCCCTATTGGGACAGGATAGCTCCTACGAGCAGTACTTC
v_call: TRBV5-1
j_call: TRBJ2-7
clone_size: .
d_call: TRBD1

cdr3_aa: CASSQQGLSNQPQHF
cdr3_nt: TGTGCCAGCTCCCAACAGGGGCTTAGCAATCAGCCCCAGCATTTT
v_call: TRBV6-1
j_call: TRBJ1-5
clone_size: .
d_call: TRBD1

cdr3_aa: CASSWGGRNTGELFF
cdr3_nt: TGTGCCAGCAGCTGGGGCGGGAGAAACACCGGGGAGCTGTTTTTT
v_call: TRBV11-3
j_call: TRBJ2-2
clone_size: .
d_call: TRBD2

cdr3_aa: CASSPPQGGYNEQFF
cdr3_nt: TGTGCCAGCTCACCCCCTCAGGGGGGGTACAATGAGCAGTTCTTC
v_call: TRBV18
j_call: TRBJ2-1
clone_size: few
d_call: .

cdr3_aa: CASSLDRQNRGTEAFF
cdr3_nt: TGCGCCAGCAGCTTGGACAGGCAAAATCGTGGCACTGAAGCTTTCTTT
v_call: TRBV5-1
j_call: TRBJ1-1
clone_size: .
d_call: .

cdr3_aa: CASSLGQVYGYTF
cdr3_nt: TGTGCCAGCAGCTTAGGGCAGGTCTATGGCTACACCTTC
v_call: TRBV7-2
j_call: TRBJ1-2
clone_size: .
d_call: .

cdr3_aa: CASSDLGGKVEQYF
cdr3_nt: TGTGCCAGCAGCGATCTGGGGGGGAAGGTCGAGCAGTACTTC
v_call: TRBV27
j_call: TRBJ2-7
clone_size: few
d_call: TRBD2

cdr3_aa: CASSFGSGNTIYF
cdr3_nt: TGCGCCAGCAGCTTCGGATCTGGAAACACCATATATTTT
v_call: TRBV5-1
j_call: TRBJ1-3
clone_size: .
d_call: .

cdr3_aa: CSASSFLAKTYEQYF
cdr3_nt: TGCAGTGCTAGTTCGTTCCTAGCGAAGACCTACGAGCAGTACTTC
v_call: TRBV20-1
j_call: TRBJ2-7
clone_size: .
d_call: .

cdr3_aa: CASSLYVTGDGYTF
cdr3_nt: TGTGCCAGCAGCTTGTATGTGACAGGGGACGGCTACACCTTC
v_call: TRBV5-5
j_call: TRBJ1-2
clone_size: few
d_call: TRBD1

cdr3_aa: CSARLAGGRGGTGELFF
cdr3_nt: TGCAGTGCTAGATTGGCGGGGGGCCGAGGGGGCACCGGGGAGCTGTTTTTT
v_call: TRBV20-1
j_call: TRBJ2-2
clone_size: .
d_call: TRBD2

cdr3_aa: CASSIGRVRRRWGDNEKLFF
cdr3_nt: TGTGCCAGTAGTATAGGGAGGGTACGTCGGCGATGGGGTGATAATGAAAAACTGTTTTTT
v_call: TRBV19
j_call: TRBJ1-4
clone_size: few
d_call: .

cdr3_aa: CASSVSTGVGQPQHF
cdr3_nt: TGTGCCAGCAGCGTCAGCACAGGGGTAGGTCAGCCCCAGCATTTT
v_call: TRBV28
j_call: TRBJ1-5
clone_size: .
d_call: TRBD1

cdr3_aa: CSAAQSKNIQYF
cdr3_nt: TGCAGTGCAGCGCAGTCCAAAAACATTCAGTACTTC
v_call: TRBV20-1
j_call: TRBJ2-4
clone_size: .
d_call: .

cdr3_aa: CSARGETDEQFF
cdr3_nt: TGCAGTGCTAGAGGTGAAACCGATGAGCAGTTCTTC
v_call: TRBV20-1
j_call: TRBJ2-1
clone_size: .
d_call: .

cdr3_aa: CASSLSRSTDTQYF
cdr3_nt: TGCGCCAGCAGCTTGTCCAGGTCCACAGATACGCAGTATTTT
v_call: TRBV5-1
j_call: TRBJ2-3
clone_size: .
d_call: .

cdr3_aa: CASRPLVVPYNEQFF
cdr3_nt: TGTGCCAGCAGACCGTTGGTAGTCCCCTACAATGAGCAGTTCTTC
v_call: TRBV6-1
j_call: TRBJ2-1
clone_size: .
d_call: .

cdr3_aa: CASSSTAGTRYFAYEQYF
cdr3_nt: TGTGCCAGCAGCTCAACCGCCGGGACTAGGTATTTCGCCTACGAGCAGTACTTC
v_call: TRBV7-2
j_call: TRBJ2-7
clone_size: .
d_call: TRBD2

cdr3_aa: CASSRGGSNQPQHF
cdr3_nt: TGTGCCAGCAGCCGGGGGGGTAGCAATCAGCCCCAGCATTTT
v_call: TRBV28
j_call: TRBJ1-5
clone_size: .
d_call: .

cdr3_aa: CASSFGSYEQYF
cdr3_nt: TGTGCCAGCAGCTTCGGTTCCTACGAGCAGTACTTC
v_call: TRBV7-9
j_call: TRBJ2-7
clone_size: .
d_call: .

cdr3_aa: CASKEAGGGSTFF
cdr3_nt: TGTGCCAGTAAGGAAGCAGGGGGTGGATCGACTTTCTTT
v_call: TRBV10-3
j_call: TRBJ1-1
clone_size: few
d_call: TRBD1

cdr3_aa: CSAASLVTGELFF
cdr3_nt: TGCAGTGCCGCCTCCTTAGTGACCGGGGAGCTGTTTTTT
v_call: TRBV20-1
j_call: TRBJ2-2
clone_size: .
d_call: .